This T cell receptor beta chain emerged from a study of memory CD4+ T cells and cytomegalovirus serostatus. Looking at the study overall: Donors were healthy Belgian adults, 10 or so CMV seropositive and approximately 25 seronegative. Points from the study as a whole: Of approximately 160 reported CMV TCRbeta sequences, 67 were found in memory CD4+ repertoires.

About this clone itself: Its cognate antigen is unknown.

The method was immunoSEQ multiplex PCR; TCRdb's version includes in-frame clones alone and lacks a portion of them. The data show roughly 53,000 clones, roughly 79% seen once. Single viable CD3+CD4+CD8-CD45RO+ cells were sorted as the memory CD4+ T cells. Positive selection with CD4 microbeads enriched total CD4+ T cells. This receptor was identified in an adult in good health and CMV-seronegative. The sequenced sample consisted of memory CD4+ T cells from blood.

The CDR3 region is CASSLSSGKDQPQHF. The CDR3 DNA reads as TGCGCCAGCAGCTTAAGTTCAGGGAAGGATCAGCCCCAGCATTTT. The chain carries TRBV5-1 and TRBJ1-5, with a tentative D call TRBD1 (5 bases). CDR3 size: 15 residues. The germline V and J ends were trimmed by 2 bases and 5 bases, with 14 bases remaining between them. CDR1 and CDR2 (germline): SGHRS, YFSETQ.